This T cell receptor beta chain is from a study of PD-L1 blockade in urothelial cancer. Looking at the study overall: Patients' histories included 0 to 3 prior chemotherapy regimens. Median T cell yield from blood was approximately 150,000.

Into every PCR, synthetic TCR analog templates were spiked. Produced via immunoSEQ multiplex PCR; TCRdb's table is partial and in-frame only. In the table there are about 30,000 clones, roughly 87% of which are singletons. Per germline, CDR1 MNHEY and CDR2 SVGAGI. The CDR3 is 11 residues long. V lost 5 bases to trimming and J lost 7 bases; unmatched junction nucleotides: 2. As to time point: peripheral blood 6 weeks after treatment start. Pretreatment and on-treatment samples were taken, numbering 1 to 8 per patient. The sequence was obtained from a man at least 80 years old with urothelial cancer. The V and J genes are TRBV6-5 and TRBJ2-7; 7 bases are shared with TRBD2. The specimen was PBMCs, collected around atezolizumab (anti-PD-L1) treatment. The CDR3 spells CASSKGLEQYF. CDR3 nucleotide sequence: TGTGCCAGCAGTAAGGGACTAGAGCAGTACTTC.